The 11 T cell receptor beta chains presented below share a single source sample, sequenced in a study of T-cell memory formation after mild COVID-19. TCRdb reanalysed the 5' RACE reads using MiXCR and keeps one entry per CDR3 protein. This sample yields approximately 340,000 distinct CDR3 sequences, of which over 10% are seen a single time; around 21% belongs to the top ten. The sequencing sample was made of PBMCs or a T cell subset sorted from them (not recorded which). The source of these receptors is a young man who had mild COVID-19 (a few samples of this study predate the infection). Cell type and time point are not known.

This clonotype was picked up a small number of times. The chain uses TRBV6-5 and TRBJ2-7, with D possibly matching TRBD1 (6 bases). The V and J ends lost 4 bases and 10 bases respectively, with 23 bases between them. Germline V lookup: CDR1 MNHEY, CDR2 SVGAGI. The CDR3 contains 15 residues. CDR3 coding DNA: TGTGCCAGCAGTTGGACGGACAGTCCGGCGTTGGAACAGTACTTC. Its protein product is CASSWTDSPALEQYF.

This clonotype was counted between two and nine times. The chain combines TRBV5-1 with TRBJ2-5; a weak D match, TRBD2 (5 bases). The CDR3 is 15 residues long. Trimming took off 6 bases at V and 3 bases at J, with 18 bases between the two ends. Germline-derived CDR1 and CDR2 are SGHRS and YFSETQ. The CDR3 region is CASTWAQAGEETQYF. For the CDR3, the DNA is TGCGCCAGCACTTGGGCCCAGGCGGGTGAAGAGACCCAGTACTTC.

The chain is built from TRBV4-1 and TRBJ1-1, with D possibly TRBD1 on 5 matching bases. CDR1 is MGHRA and CDR2 is YSYEKL in the germline V gene. The CDR3 runs to 16 residues. V was trimmed by 2 bases and J by 7 bases, leaving 20 bases between them. CDR3 amino acids: CASSQTGPFLNYEAFF. The CDR3 DNA follows: TGCGCCAGCAGCCAAACGGGGCCCTTCTTAAATTATGAAGCTTTCTTT.

This clonotype showed up many times. This sequence joins TRBV5-1 and TRBJ2-6; D not resolved. The CDR3 length is 17 residues. Germline-derived CDR1 and CDR2 are SGHRS and YFSETQ. Trimming pared 2 bases from V and 0 bases from J, leaving 12 bases between. The CDR3 nucleotides are TGCGCCAGCAGCTTCACACTGACTCCCTCTGGGGCCAACGTCCTGACTTTC. Its translation: CASSFTLTPSGANVLTF.

The chain joins TRBV21-1 to TRBJ2-3; the table gives TRBD1 as D, unverified against the DNA. TRBV21-1 is a pseudogene. There are 15 residues in the CDR3. CDR3 DNA: TGTGCCAGCAGCAAAGTTTGGGACGGCACAGATACGCAGTATTTT. Encoded protein: CASSKVWDGTDTQYF.

This clonotype was recorded many times. The chain recombines TRBV20-1 with TRBJ2-3; D gene ambiguous. The germline V gene has CDR1 DFQATT and CDR2 SNEGSKA (reference sequence). V was shortened by 6 bases and J by 2 bases, with 9 bases between the two germline ends. There are 12 residues in the CDR3. DNA for the CDR3: TGCAGTGCCTGGCTAAACACAGATACGCAGTATTTT. Amino acid sequence: CSAWLNTDTQYF.

This clonotype was seen a handful of times. The chain is built from TRBV7-2 and TRBJ2-3; perhaps TRBD1 as D (6 bases). The CDR3 totals 16 residues. Deletions cut 4 bases from V and 3 bases from J, with 17 bases between. From germline, CDR1 is SGHTA and CDR2 FQGNSA. DNA of the CDR3: TGTGCCAGCAGCTGGGGACACCCCCGTAGGACAGATACGCAGTATTTT. It is translated as CASSWGHPRRTDTQYF.

The chain couples TRBV3-1 to TRBJ1-2; TRBD1 is a possible D gene (5 bases). The V end was cut by 2 bases, the J end by 8 bases, with 18 bases between. CDR1 and CDR2 from the germline V gene are LGHDT and YNNKEL (reference sequence). The CDR3 sequence is 15 residues long. The CDR3: CASSQTRGVTGGYTF. The CDR3, as DNA: TGTGCCAGCAGCCAAACAAGGGGAGTAACGGGCGGCTACACCTTC.

This clonotype was counted only a few times. The rearrangement uses TRBV5-1 and TRBJ2-7, with D possibly matching TRBD1 (6 bases). With 4 bases removed from V and 2 bases from J, the gap between germline ends came to 10 bases. The CDR3 runs 13 residues. The germline CDR1 and CDR2 sequences are SGHRS and YFSETQ. CDR3 sequence reads: CASSDGTTYEQYF. CDR3 bases: TGCGCCAGCAGCGATGGGACAACCTACGAGCAGTACTTC.

The chain carries TRBV29-1 and TRBJ2-2; D is perhaps TRBD1 (5 bases). Trimming took 3 bases from V and 3 from J, leaving 14 bases between them. The length of the CDR3 is 15 residues. Germline V gene lookup returns CDR1 SQVTM and CDR2 ANQGSEA. The CDR3 here is CSVDRLQGDTGELFF. The CDR3 DNA sequence: TGCAGCGTTGATCGATTGCAGGGCGACACCGGGGAGCTGTTTTTT.

This clonotype was seen many times. This chain uses TRBV5-1 with TRBJ2-3, with 14 bases matching TRBD2. This CDR3 is built from 17 residues. Trimming cost V 4 bases and J 4 bases; bases outside gene matches: 8. The V gene's germline CDR1 is SGHRS and CDR2 YFSETQ. CDR3 loop: CASSAGTSGGVADTQYF. Here the CDR3 DNA reads TGCGCCAGCAGCGCCGGGACTAGCGGGGGAGTAGCAGATACGCAGTATTTT.